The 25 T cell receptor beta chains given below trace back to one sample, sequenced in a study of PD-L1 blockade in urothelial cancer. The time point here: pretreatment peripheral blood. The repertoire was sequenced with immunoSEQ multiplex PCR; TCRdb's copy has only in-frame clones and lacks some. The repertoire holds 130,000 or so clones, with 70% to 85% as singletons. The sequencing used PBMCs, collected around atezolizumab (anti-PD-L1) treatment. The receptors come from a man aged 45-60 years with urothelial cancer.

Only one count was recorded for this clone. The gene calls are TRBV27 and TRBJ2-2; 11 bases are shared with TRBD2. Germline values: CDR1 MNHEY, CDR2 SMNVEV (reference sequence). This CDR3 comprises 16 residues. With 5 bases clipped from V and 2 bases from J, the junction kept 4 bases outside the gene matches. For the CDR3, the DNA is TGTGCCAGCAGTCCCGGGACTAGCGGAAACACCGGGGAGCTGTTTTTT. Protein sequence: CASSPGTSGNTGELFF.

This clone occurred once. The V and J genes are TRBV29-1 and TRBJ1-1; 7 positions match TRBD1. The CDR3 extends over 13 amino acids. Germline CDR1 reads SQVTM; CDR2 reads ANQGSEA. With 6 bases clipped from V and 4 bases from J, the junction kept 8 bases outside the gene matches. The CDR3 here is CSVIQGTSTEAFF. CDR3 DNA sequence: TGCAGCGTGATACAGGGGACGAGCACTGAAGCTTTCTTT.

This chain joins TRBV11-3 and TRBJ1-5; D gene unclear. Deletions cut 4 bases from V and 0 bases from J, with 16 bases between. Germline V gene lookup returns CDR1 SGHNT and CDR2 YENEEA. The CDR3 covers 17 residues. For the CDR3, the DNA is TGTGCCAGCAGCTCCAAATCACCTATTTCTAGCAATCAGCCCCAGCATTTT. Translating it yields CASSSKSPISSNQPQHF.

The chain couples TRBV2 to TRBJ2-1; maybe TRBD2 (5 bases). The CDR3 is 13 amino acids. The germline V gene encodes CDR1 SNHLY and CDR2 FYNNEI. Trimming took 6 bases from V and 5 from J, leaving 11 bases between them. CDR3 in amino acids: CASRIGLNNEQFF. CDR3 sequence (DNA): TGTGCCAGCAGGATCGGACTGAACAATGAGCAGTTCTTC.

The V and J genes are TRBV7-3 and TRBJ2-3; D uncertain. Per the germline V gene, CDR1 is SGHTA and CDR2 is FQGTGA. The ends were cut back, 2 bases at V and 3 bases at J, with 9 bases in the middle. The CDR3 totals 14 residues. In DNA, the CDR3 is TGTGCCAGCAGCTTAGGTCTCAGAACAGATACGCAGTATTTT. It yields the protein CASSLGLRTDTQYF.

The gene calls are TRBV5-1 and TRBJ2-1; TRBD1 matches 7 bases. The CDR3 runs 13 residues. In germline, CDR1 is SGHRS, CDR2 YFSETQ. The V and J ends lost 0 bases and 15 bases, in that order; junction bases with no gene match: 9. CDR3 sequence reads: CASSLANEGAGFF. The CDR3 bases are TGCGCCAGCAGCTTGGCCAATGAGGGGGCCGGGTTCTTC.

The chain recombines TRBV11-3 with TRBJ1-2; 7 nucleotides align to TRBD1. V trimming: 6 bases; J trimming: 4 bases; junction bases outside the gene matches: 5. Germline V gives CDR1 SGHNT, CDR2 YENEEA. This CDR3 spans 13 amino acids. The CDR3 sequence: CASRRQGSYGYTF. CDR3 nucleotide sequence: TGTGCCAGCAGACGACAGGGAAGCTATGGCTACACCTTC.

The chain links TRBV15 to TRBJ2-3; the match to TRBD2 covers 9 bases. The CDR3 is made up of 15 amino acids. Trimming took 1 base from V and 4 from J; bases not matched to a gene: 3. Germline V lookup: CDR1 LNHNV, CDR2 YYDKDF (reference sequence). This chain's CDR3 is CATSRGSGRPDTQYF. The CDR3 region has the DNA TGTGCCACCAGCAGAGGTAGCGGGAGACCAGATACGCAGTATTTT.

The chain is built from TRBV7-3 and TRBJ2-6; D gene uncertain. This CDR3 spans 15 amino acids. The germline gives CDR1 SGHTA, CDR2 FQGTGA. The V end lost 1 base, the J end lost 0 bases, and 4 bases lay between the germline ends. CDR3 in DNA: TGTGCCAGCAGCTTAATGGCCTCTGGGGCCAACGTCCTGACTTTC. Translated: CASSLMASGANVLTF.

This CDR3 is CSANKGYGYTF. The CDR3 coding sequence is TGCAGTGCTAATAAGGGGTATGGCTACACCTTC. This rearrangement joins TRBV20-1 to TRBJ1-2, with D perhaps matching TRBD1 (5 bases). The germline V gene has CDR1 DFQATT and CDR2 SNEGSKA (reference sequence). The CDR3 loop spans 11 amino acids. Trimming took 4 bases from V and 5 from J, leaving 8 bases between them.

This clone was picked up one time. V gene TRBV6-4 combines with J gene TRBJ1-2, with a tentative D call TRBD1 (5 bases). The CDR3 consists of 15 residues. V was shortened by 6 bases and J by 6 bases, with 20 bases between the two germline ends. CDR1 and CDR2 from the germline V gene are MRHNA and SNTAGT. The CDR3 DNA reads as TGTGCCAGCAGCCGGGCGCCGGGAGGGGAGGATGGCTACACCTTC. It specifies CASSRAPGGEDGYTF.

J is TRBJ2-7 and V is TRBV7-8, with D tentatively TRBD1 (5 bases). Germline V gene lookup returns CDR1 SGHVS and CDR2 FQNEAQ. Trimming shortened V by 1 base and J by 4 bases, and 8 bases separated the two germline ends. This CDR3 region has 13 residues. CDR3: CASSLVDRYEQYF. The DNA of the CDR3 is TGTGCCAGCAGCTTAGTAGACAGATACGAGCAGTACTTC.

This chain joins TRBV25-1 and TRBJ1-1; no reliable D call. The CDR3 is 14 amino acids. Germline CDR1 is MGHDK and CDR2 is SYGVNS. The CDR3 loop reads CASLKGGSFTEAFF. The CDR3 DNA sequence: TGTGCGAGCCTGAAAGGAGGGAGTTTCACTGAAGCTTTCTTT.

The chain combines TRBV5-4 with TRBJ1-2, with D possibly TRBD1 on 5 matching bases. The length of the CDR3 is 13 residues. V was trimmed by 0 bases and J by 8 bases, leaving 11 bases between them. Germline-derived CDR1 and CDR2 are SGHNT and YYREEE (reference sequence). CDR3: CASSLAGQRGYTF. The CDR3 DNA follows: TGTGCCAGCAGCTTGGCAGGACAACGGGGCTACACCTTC.

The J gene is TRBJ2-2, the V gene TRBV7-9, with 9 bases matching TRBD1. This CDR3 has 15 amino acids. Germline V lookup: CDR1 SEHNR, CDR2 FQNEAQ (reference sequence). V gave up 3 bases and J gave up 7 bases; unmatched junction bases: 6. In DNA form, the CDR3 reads TGTGCCAGCAGCTTCGGGACAGGGATTTACGGGGAGCTGTTTTTT. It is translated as CASSFGTGIYGELFF. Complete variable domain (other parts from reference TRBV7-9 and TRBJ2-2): DTGVSQNPRHKITKRGQNVTFRCDPISEHNRLYWYRQTLGQGPEFLTYFQNEAQLEKSRLLSDRFSAERPKGSFSTLEIQRTEQGDSAMYLCASSFGTGIYGELFFGEGSRLTVL.

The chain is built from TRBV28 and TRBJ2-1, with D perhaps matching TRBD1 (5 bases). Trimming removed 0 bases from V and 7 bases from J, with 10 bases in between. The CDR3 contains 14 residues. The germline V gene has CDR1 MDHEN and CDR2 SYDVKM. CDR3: CASSLWGQGNEQFF. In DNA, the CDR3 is TGTGCCAGCAGTTTATGGGGCCAGGGAAATGAGCAGTTCTTC.

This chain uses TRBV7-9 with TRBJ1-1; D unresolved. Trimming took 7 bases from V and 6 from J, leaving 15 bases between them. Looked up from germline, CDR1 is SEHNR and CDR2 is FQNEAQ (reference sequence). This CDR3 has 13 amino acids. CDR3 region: CASTPYAGPEAFF. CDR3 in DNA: TGTGCCAGCACCCCCTACGCTGGGCCTGAAGCTTTCTTT. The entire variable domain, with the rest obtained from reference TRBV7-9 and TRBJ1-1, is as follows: DTGVSQNPRHKITKRGQNVTFRCDPISEHNRLYWYRQTLGQGPEFLTYFQNEAQLEKSRLLSDRFSAERPKGSFSTLEIQRTEQGDSAMYLCASTPYAGPEAFFGQGTRLTVV.

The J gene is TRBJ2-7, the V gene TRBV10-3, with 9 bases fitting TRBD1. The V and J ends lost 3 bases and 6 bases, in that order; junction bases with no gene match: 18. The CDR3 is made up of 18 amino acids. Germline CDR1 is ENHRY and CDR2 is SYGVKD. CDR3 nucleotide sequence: TGTGCCATCAGTGACGACAAAGCCGGGACAGGGAAAGTAGGCGAGCAGTACTTC. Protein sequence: CAISDDKAGTGKVGEQYF.

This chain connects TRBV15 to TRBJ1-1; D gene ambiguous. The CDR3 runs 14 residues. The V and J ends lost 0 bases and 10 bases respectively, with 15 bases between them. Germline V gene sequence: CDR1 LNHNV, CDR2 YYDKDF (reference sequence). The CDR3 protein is CATSRDDVQAPAFF. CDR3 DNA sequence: TGTGCCACCAGCAGAGATGATGTGCAAGCTCCAGCTTTCTTT.

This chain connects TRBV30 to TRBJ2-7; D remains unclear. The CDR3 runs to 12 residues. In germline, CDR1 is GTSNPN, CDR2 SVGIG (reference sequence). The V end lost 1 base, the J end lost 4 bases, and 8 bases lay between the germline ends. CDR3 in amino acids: CAWSASRYEQYF. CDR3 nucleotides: TGTGCCTGGAGTGCCTCGAGGTACGAGCAGTACTTC.

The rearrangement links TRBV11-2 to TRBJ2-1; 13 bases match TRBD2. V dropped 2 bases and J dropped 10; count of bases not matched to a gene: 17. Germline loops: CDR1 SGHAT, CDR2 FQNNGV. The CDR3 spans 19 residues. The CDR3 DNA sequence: TGTGCCAGCAGCTTAAATCAACGGGGGACTAGCGGGGCCCGTAAGGAGCAGTTCTTC. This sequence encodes CASSLNQRGTSGARKEQFF.

The CDR3 here is CASSMLGQGAETQYF. The CDR3 DNA sequence: TGTGCCAGTAGTATGTTGGGGCAGGGGGCCGAGACCCAGTACTTC. V gene TRBV19 combines with J gene TRBJ2-5; 8 bases are shared with TRBD1. Germline trimming cut 3 bases from V and 5 bases from J; bases unmatched to any gene: 8. CDR1 is LNHDA, CDR2 SQIVND, per germline (reference sequence). This CDR3 is 15 amino acids long. Together with reference TRBV19 and TRBJ2-5, the CDR3 gives the full variable domain: DGGITQSPKYLFRKEGQNVTLSCEQNLNHDAMYWYRQDPGQGLRLIYYSQIVNDFQKGDIAEGYSVSREKKESFPLTVTSAQKNPTAFYLCASSMLGQGAETQYFGPGTRLLVL.

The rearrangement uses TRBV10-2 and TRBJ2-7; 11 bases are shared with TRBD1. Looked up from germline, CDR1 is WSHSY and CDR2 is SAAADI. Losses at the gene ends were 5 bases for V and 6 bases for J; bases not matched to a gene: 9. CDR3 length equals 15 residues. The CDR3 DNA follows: TGCGCCAGCAGTAAGGACGGACAGGGGGCTCCCGAGCAGTACTTC. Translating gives CASSKDGQGAPEQYF.

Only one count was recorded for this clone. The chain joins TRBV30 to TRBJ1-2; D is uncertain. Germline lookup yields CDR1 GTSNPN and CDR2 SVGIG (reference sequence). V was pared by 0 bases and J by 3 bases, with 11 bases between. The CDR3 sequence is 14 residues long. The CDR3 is CAWSVSGIHYGYTF. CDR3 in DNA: TGTGCCTGGAGTGTATCGGGGATTCACTATGGCTACACCTTC.

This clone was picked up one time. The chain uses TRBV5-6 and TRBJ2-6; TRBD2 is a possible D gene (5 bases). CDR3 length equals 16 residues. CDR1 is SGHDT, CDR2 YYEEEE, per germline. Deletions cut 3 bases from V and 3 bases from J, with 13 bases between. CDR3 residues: CASSSAGVNGANVLTF. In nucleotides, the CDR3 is TGTGCCAGCAGCTCGGCCGGGGTTAATGGGGCCAACGTCCTGACTTTC.